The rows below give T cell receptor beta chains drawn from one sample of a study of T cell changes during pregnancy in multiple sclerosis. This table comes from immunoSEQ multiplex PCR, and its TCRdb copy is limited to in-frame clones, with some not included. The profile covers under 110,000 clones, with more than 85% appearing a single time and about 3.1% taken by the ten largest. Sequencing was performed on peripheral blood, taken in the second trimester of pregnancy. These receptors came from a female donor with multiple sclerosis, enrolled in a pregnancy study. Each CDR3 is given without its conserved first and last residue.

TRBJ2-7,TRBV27,ASNPTVSSYEQY
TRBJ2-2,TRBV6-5,ASTHREGETGELF
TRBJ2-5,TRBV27,ASSLSGRETQY
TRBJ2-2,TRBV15,ATSRDLSGGNTGELF
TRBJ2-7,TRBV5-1,ASSPGSYEQY
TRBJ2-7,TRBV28,ASSTAYEQY
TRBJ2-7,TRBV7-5,ARSFASYEQY
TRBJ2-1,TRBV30,AWSVRTSGTGQF
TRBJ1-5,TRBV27,ASSLPGANQPQH
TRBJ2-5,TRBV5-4,ASSIGQQETQY